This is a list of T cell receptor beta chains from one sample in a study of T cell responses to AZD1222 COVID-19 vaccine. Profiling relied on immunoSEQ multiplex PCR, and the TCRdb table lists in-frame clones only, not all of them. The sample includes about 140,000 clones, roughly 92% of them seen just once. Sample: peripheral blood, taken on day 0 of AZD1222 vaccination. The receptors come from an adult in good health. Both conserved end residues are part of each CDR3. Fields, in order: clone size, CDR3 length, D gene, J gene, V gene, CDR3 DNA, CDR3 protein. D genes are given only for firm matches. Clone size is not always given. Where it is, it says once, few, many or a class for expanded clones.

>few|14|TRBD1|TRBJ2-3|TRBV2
TGTGCCAGCAGTGGGGACAGGGGGATGGATACGCAGTATTTT
CASSGDRGMDTQYF
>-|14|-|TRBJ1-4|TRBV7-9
TGTGCCAGCAGCTCAAGAGGGGGGTACGAAAAACTGTTTTTT
CASSSRGGYEKLFF
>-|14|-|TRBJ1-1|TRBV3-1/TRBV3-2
TGTGCCAGCAGCCATCGGGATGTGCACACTGAAGCTTTCTTT
CASSHRDVHTEAFF
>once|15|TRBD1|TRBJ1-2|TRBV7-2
TGTGCCAGCAGCTTCCCGGGACAGACAATATATGGCTACACCTTC
CASSFPGQTIYGYTF
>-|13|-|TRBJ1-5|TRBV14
TGTGCCAGCAGCCAAGAGTATAATCAGCCCCAGCATTTT
CASSQEYNQPQHF
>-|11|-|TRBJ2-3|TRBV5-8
TGTGCCAGCAGCTTTCTAGGTACGCAGTATTTT
CASSFLGTQYF
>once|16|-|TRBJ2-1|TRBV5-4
TGTGCCAGCAGCTTGGAGCTAGCGAGCTCTGGGAATGAGCAGTTCTTC
CASSLELASSGNEQFF
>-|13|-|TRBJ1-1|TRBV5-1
TGCGCCAGCAGCCGTACGGACGACACTGAAGCTTTCTTT
CASSRTDDTEAFF
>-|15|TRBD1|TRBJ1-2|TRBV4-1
TGCGCCAGCAGCCAATCGGACAGGACCAACTATGGCTACACCTTC
CASSQSDRTNYGYTF
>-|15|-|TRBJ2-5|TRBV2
TGTGCCAGCAGTGGGTGGGAGGGGGGAGCGGAGACCCAGTACTTC
CASSGWEGGAETQYF